These 31 T cell receptor beta chains were all obtained from the same sample, sequenced in a study of CD8 T cells in Susac syndrome. Random hexamers served to reverse transcribe roughly 0.5 to 1 ug RNA. TCRdb independently ran MiXCR on the immunoSEQ multiplex PCR reads; one entry per CDR3 protein. Of roughly 250,000 distinct CDR3 sequences detected, almost 97% appear once; the ten largest clones hold less than 0.11%. Sequences were obtained from CD4+ T cells from PBMCs. Every receptor here comes from a human donor with Susac syndrome.

The chain links TRBV10-1 to TRBJ2-1, with 7 bases identical to TRBD2. With V trimmed by 5 bases and J by 6 bases, 7 bases remained unmatched. This CDR3 contains 14 residues. The germline CDR1 and CDR2 sequences are WNHNN and SYGVQD (reference sequence). CDR3 protein: CASSSGGSTNEQFF. The DNA for the CDR3 is TGCGCCAGCAGTTCGGGAGGTTCGACCAATGAGCAGTTCTTC.

In its sample, this clonotype was seen a few times. The gene calls are TRBV20-1 and TRBJ2-1, with D uncertain. CDR1 is DFQATT and CDR2 is SNEGSKA in the germline V gene (reference sequence). This CDR3 has 13 residues. V lost 3 bases, J lost 0 bases, and 6 bases lay in between. CDR3 sequence reads: CSASESSYNEQFF. CDR3 nucleotide sequence: TGCAGTGCTAGCGAGTCCTCCTACAATGAGCAGTTCTTC.

The V call is TRBV2, the J call TRBJ1-2; no clear D. The CDR3 loop spans 13 amino acids. Trimming took 5 bases from V and 4 from J, leaving 11 bases between them. Germline CDR1 reads SNHLY; CDR2 reads FYNNEI. This CDR3 reads CASSIDLAYGYTF. Written as DNA, the CDR3 is TGTGCCAGCAGTATAGACCTAGCCTATGGCTACACCTTC.

The V and J genes are TRBV14 and TRBJ2-1; D not resolved. From germline, CDR1 is SGHDN and CDR2 FVKESK. This CDR3 has 13 amino acids. V lost 0 bases and J 9 bases, leaving 9 bases between the germline ends. DNA of the CDR3: TGTGCCAGCAGCCAAGACAGGATCGGTGAGCAGTTCTTC. It translates to CASSQDRIGEQFF.

This clonotype was observed a single time. The genes are TRBV12-3 or TRBV12-4 and TRBJ1-2; D gene unclear. This CDR3 has 10 amino acids. Between the trimmed V and J ends, which lost 8 bases and 8 bases, there was a span of 9 bases. The CDR3 nucleotides read TGTGCCAGCGCCGCTTTCGGCTACACCTTC. Translation gives CASAAFGYTF.

This clonotype was seen once. V gene TRBV29-1 combines with J gene TRBJ2-2, with 9 positions matching TRBD1. The V segment lost 7 bases and the J segment 5 bases; nucleotides outside the gene matches: 8. CDR3 length: 14 residues. Germline CDR1 is SQVTM and CDR2 is ANQGSEA. The CDR3: CSGQQGAGTGELFF. The CDR3 bases are TGCAGCGGACAACAGGGGGCCGGAACCGGGGAGCTGTTTTTT.

This clonotype was seen only once. The V and J genes are TRBV25-1 and TRBJ2-3, with TRBD2 identical over 7 bases. Germline V lookup: CDR1 MGHDK, CDR2 SYGVNS. The CDR3 runs to 13 residues. Trimming at V came to 3 bases and at J to 6 bases, leaving 3 bases not matched to a gene. CDR3 sequence reads: CASSDSRGDTQYF. The DNA of the CDR3 is TGTGCCAGCAGTGATTCGCGGGGGGATACGCAGTATTTT.

V usage is TRBV29-1 and J usage is TRBJ2-7, with D tentatively TRBD1 (6 bases). V gave up 3 bases and J gave up 3 bases, with 15 bases separating them. CDR1 and CDR2 (germline): SQVTM, ANQGSEA. CDR3 length: 14 amino acids. CDR3 bases: TGCAGCGTTGAGGGGCCCGGGACAAACTACGAGCAGTACTTC. Its translation is CSVEGPGTNYEQYF.

V gene TRBV20-1 combines with J gene TRBJ1-2; D might be TRBD1 (6 bases). Germline V gene sequence: CDR1 DFQATT, CDR2 SNEGSKA (reference sequence). Trimming took off 6 bases at V and 3 bases at J, with 14 bases between the two ends. CDR3 size: 13 residues. The CDR3: CSATAGADYGYTF. The CDR3 nucleotides read TGCAGTGCGACTGCAGGGGCGGACTATGGCTACACCTTC.

The chain links TRBV3-1 to TRBJ1-2; D is perhaps TRBD1 (6 bases). This CDR3 spans 14 amino acids. CDR1 is LGHDT, CDR2 YNNKEL, per germline (reference sequence). Between the trimmed V and J ends, which lost 6 bases and 2 bases, there was a span of 13 bases. In nucleotides, the CDR3 is TGTGCCAGCAGACTACAGGGAACCAACTATGGCTACACCTTC. This encodes CASRLQGTNYGYTF.

CDR3: CASSLRGQETQYF. The CDR3 nucleotides read TGTGCCAGCAGCTTGAGGGGTCAAGAGACCCAGTACTTC. The V and J genes are TRBV7-9 and TRBJ2-5; possibly TRBD1 or TRBD2 for D (5 bases each). CDR1 and CDR2 (germline): SEHNR, FQNEAQ (reference sequence). The CDR3 is 13 residues long. V was trimmed by 3 bases and J by 2 bases, leaving 7 bases between them.

This CDR3 reads CASSRTDYGYTF. The CDR3 region has the DNA TGTGCCAGCAGCCGAACAGACTATGGCTACACCTTC. The rearrangement uses TRBV11-2 and TRBJ1-2; D unclear. CDR1 and CDR2 (germline): SGHAT, FQNNGV. The CDR3 runs 12 residues. With 5 bases removed from V and 3 bases from J, the gap between germline ends came to 7 bases.

The chain has TRBV29-1 and TRBJ1-1; D remains ambiguous. The CDR3 is made up of 12 amino acids. Per germline, CDR1 SQVTM and CDR2 ANQGSEA. Between the trimmed V and J ends, which lost 4 bases and 11 bases, there was a span of 17 bases. The CDR3 region is CSVVPPTVRAFF. DNA for the CDR3: TGCAGCGTTGTACCCCCCACAGTACGGGCTTTCTTT.

The chain recombines TRBV11-2 with TRBJ1-4; tentative D call: TRBD1 (5 bases). Trimming removed 4 bases from V and 6 bases from J, with 9 bases in between. Germline V gene sequence: CDR1 SGHAT, CDR2 FQNNGV. CDR3 size: 13 residues. The DNA of the CDR3 is TGTGCCAGCAGCTGGGGCCCCGATGAAAAACTGTTTTTT. Its translation is CASSWGPDEKLFF.

This rearrangement joins TRBV21-1 to TRBJ2-7; the table's D call of TRBD1 was not tested on the DNA. TRBV21-1 is designated a pseudogene. The CDR3 covers 15 residues. CDR3 in amino acids: CASSKVRQALGEQYF. The CDR3 DNA follows: TGTGCCAGCAGCAAAGTGCGACAGGCACTTGGGGAGCAGTACTTC.

The V call is TRBV7-6, the J call TRBJ2-5, with D unresolved. Looked up from germline, CDR1 is SGHVS and CDR2 is FNYEAQ. The V end lost 7 bases, the J end lost 1 base, and 10 bases lay between the germline ends. This CDR3 has 13 residues. CDR3 protein: CASTSQSQETQYF. CDR3 nucleotides: TGTGCCAGCACCAGTCAAAGCCAAGAGACCCAGTACTTC.

The genes are TRBV27 and TRBJ2-7; D may correspond to TRBD1 or TRBD2 (5 bases each). The germline CDR1 and CDR2 sequences are MNHEY and SMNVEV (reference sequence). The CDR3 has 12 residues. Deletions cut 2 bases from V and 8 bases from J, with 10 bases between. In nucleotides, the CDR3 is TGTGCCAGCAGTTTAATGAGGGGTAAGCAGTACTTC. This translates into CASSLMRGKQYF.

V gene TRBV7-2 combines with J gene TRBJ2-5, with 8 bases matching TRBD2. CDR3 size: 15 residues. CDR1 and CDR2 from the germline V gene are SGHTA and FQGNSA. With 1 base clipped from V and 3 bases from J, the junction kept 4 bases outside the gene matches. CDR3 region: CASSLVRAGEETQYF. CDR3 nucleotides: TGTGCCAGCAGCTTAGTACGAGCGGGAGAAGAGACCCAGTACTTC. The whole variable domain, filled in from reference TRBV7-2 and TRBJ2-5, reads GAGVSQSPSNKVTEKGKDVELRCDPISGHTALYWYRQSLGQGLEFLIYFQGNSAPDKSGLPSDRFSAERTGGSVSTLTIQRTQQEDSAVYLCASSLVRAGEETQYFGPGTRLLVL.

The genes are TRBV30 and TRBJ2-7; tentative D call: TRBD2 (5 bases). The V gene's germline CDR1 is GTSNPN and CDR2 SVGIG (reference sequence). CDR3 length: 14 amino acids. V lost 0 bases, J lost 6 bases, and 15 bases lay in between. The CDR3 DNA reads TGTGCCTGGAGTGTATCTCACGGGGTCGGCGAGCAGTACTTC. It yields the protein CAWSVSHGVGEQYF.

The chain links TRBV29-1 to TRBJ2-5, with 7 bases fitting TRBD2. The ends lost 8 bases at V and 0 bases at J; junction bases unmatched: 6. Germline CDR1 reads SQVTM; CDR2 reads ANQGSEA. The CDR3 is 13 residues long. The chain's CDR3 is CSPVGLDQETQYF. CDR3 bases: TGCAGCCCCGTTGGACTAGACCAAGAGACCCAGTACTTC. Together with reference TRBV29-1 and TRBJ2-5, the CDR3 gives the full variable domain: SAVISQKPSRDICQRGTSLTIQCQVDSQVTMMFWYRQQPGQSLTLIATANQGSEATYESGFVIDKFPISRPNLTFSTLTVSNMSPEDSSIYLCSPVGLDQETQYFGPGTRLLVL.

In nucleotides, the CDR3 is TGTGCCAGCAGTTCCGGGACAGGGGGATCAGATACGCAGTATTTT. This encodes CASSSGTGGSDTQYF. The chain is built from TRBV7-9 and TRBJ2-3; 11 bases are shared with TRBD1. The germline V gene has CDR1 SEHNR and CDR2 FQNEAQ (reference sequence). V was clipped by 6 bases and J by 4 bases; unmatched bases: 6. The CDR3 is 15 residues long.

The chain is built from TRBV14 and TRBJ2-7, with D uncertain. Between the trimmed V and J ends, which lost 6 bases and 5 bases, there was a span of 8 bases. Germline lookup yields CDR1 SGHDN and CDR2 FVKESK. This CDR3 comprises 11 residues. The CDR3 DNA follows: TGTGCCAGCAGTCTCAAGAACGAGCAGTACTTC. This encodes CASSLKNEQYF.

The rearrangement uses TRBV20-1 and TRBJ2-7; weak D call: TRBD1 (5 bases). In germline, CDR1 is DFQATT, CDR2 SNEGSKA (reference sequence). Trimming cost V 4 bases and J 4 bases, with 14 bases left between them. The CDR3 loop spans 13 amino acids. The CDR3 DNA is TGCAGTGCTAATCACAGGCTCGGATACGAGCAGTACTTC. Its protein is CSANHRLGYEQYF.

This chain connects TRBV11-2 to TRBJ1-5; unclear D gene. The CDR3 has 13 amino acids. CDR1 and CDR2 (germline): SGHAT, FQNNGV. The germline V and J ends were trimmed by 3 bases and 1 base, with 4 bases remaining between them. Here the CDR3 DNA reads TGTGCCAGCAGCTTTCGCAGCAATCAGCCCCAGCATTTT. Protein: CASSFRSNQPQHF.

The rearrangement joins TRBV4-1 to TRBJ1-5; 9 bases map to TRBD1. Germline CDR1 MGHRA, CDR2 YSYEKL. The CDR3 sequence is 16 residues long. The junction had 11 bases not matched to a gene; V was cut back by 4 bases and J by 7 bases. CDR3 DNA sequence: TGCGCCAGCAGCCCTGTTCCGGGACAGGGTGGCCAGCCCCAGCATTTT. This sequence encodes CASSPVPGQGGQPQHF.

The V call is TRBV12-3 or TRBV12-4, the J call TRBJ2-2; 7 bases align to TRBD2. The V gene end was trimmed by 1 base and the J gene end by 6 bases; junction bases not matched to a gene: 2. CDR3 size: 14 residues. DNA for the CDR3: TGTGCCAGCAGTTTAGTCCGGGGGGCCGGGGAGCTGTTTTTT. It is translated as CASSLVRGAGELFF.

The chain couples TRBV30 to TRBJ1-5; maybe TRBD1 (6 bases). Germline V CDR1 and CDR2: GTSNPN, SVGIG (reference sequence). Trimming took 0 bases from V and 10 from J, leaving 13 bases between them. CDR3 length: 13 residues. The DNA for the CDR3 is TGTGCCTGGAGTGTACGGAAGGGGGTCCCCCAGCATTTT. It is translated as CAWSVRKGVPQHF. Using reference TRBV30 and TRBJ1-5 for the parts outside the CDR3, the full variable domain is SQTIHQWPATLVQPVGSPLSLECTVEGTSNPNLYWYRQAAGRGLQLLFYSVGIGQISSEVPQNLSASRPQDRQFILSSKKLLLSDSGFYLCAWSVRKGVPQHFGDGTRLSIL.

This sequence joins TRBV20-1 and TRBJ2-6, with TRBD1 identical over 7 bases. Germline V lookup: CDR1 DFQATT, CDR2 SNEGSKA (reference sequence). The CDR3 length is 16 residues. The J segment lost 2 bases and the V segment lost 1 base, leaving 5 bases of the junction unmatched. The CDR3, as DNA: TGCAGTGCTAGAGCGACTGGGACAGCTGGGGCCAACGTCCTGACTTTC. Translated, it gives CSARATGTAGANVLTF.

The V gene is TRBV5-4, the J gene TRBJ2-3, with TRBD1 identical over 7 bases. Germline trimming cut 4 bases from V and 0 bases from J; bases unmatched to any gene: 8. The CDR3 loop spans 16 amino acids. CDR1 is SGHNT and CDR2 is YYREEE in the germline V gene (reference sequence). The CDR3 DNA is TGTGCCAGCAGCCCGGGACAGCGAGCTAGCACAGATACGCAGTATTTT. Its protein is CASSPGQRASTDTQYF.

The gene calls are TRBV20-1 and TRBJ2-1, with 15 bases matching TRBD2. V shed 3 bases and J 4 bases; nucleotides not matched to a gene: 10. Germline values: CDR1 DFQATT, CDR2 SNEGSKA (reference sequence). The CDR3 is made up of 18 amino acids. CDR3 sequence reads: CSASNPGLAGGVYNEQFF. CDR3 coding DNA: TGCAGTGCTAGTAACCCGGGACTAGCGGGAGGCGTATACAATGAGCAGTTCTTC.

The chain recombines TRBV2 with TRBJ2-1; weak D call: TRBD1 (5 bases). V dropped 6 bases and J dropped 5 bases, with 20 bases sitting between them. The length of the CDR3 is 16 residues. Germline loops: CDR1 SNHLY, CDR2 FYNNEI. The CDR3 DNA follows: TGTGCCAGCAGGGCCCGAGGTCAGGGCCTAGACAATGAGCAGTTCTTC. Amino acids: CASRARGQGLDNEQFF.